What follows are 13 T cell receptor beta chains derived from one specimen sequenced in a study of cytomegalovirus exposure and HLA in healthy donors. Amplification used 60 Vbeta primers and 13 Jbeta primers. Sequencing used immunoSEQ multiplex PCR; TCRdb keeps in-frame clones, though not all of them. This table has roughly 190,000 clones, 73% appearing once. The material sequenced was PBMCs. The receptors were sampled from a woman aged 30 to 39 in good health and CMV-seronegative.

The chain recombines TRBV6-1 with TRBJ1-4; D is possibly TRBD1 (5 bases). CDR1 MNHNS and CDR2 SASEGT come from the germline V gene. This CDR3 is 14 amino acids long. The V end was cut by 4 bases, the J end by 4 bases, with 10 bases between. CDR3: CASSVRQGNEKLFF. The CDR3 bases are TGTGCCAGCAGTGTACGGCAGGGTAATGAAAAACTGTTTTTT.

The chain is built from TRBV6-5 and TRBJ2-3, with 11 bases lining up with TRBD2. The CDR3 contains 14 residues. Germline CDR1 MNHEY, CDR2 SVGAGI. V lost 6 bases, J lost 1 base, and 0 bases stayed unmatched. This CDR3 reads CASRLAGGTDTQYF. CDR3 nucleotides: TGTGCCAGCAGACTAGCGGGGGGCACAGATACGCAGTATTTT.

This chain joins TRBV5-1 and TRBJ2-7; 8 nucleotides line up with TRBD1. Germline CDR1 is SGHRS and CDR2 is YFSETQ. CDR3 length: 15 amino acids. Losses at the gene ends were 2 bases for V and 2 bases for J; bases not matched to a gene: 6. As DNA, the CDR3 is TGCGCCAGCAGCTTATGGACAGGGCGAGCCTACGAGCAGTACTTC. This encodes CASSLWTGRAYEQYF.

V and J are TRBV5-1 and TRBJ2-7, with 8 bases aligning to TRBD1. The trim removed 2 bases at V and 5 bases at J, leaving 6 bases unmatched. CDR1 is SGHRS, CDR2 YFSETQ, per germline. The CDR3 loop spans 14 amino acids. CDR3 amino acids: CASSFQGARDEQYF. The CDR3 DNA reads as TGCGCCAGCAGCTTTCAGGGGGCGCGGGACGAGCAGTACTTC.

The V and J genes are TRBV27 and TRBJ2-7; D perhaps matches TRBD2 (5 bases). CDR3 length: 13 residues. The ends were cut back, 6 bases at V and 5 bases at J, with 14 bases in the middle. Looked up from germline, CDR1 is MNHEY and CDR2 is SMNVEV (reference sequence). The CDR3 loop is CASRPGIFHEQYF. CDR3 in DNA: TGTGCCAGCAGGCCCGGGATCTTTCACGAGCAGTACTTC.

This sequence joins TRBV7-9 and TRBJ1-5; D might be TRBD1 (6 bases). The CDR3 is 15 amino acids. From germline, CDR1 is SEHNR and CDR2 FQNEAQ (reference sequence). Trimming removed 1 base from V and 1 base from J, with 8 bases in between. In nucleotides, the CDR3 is TGTGCCAGCAGCTTAGGGGACACAAGCAATCAGCCCCAGCATTTT. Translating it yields CASSLGDTSNQPQHF.

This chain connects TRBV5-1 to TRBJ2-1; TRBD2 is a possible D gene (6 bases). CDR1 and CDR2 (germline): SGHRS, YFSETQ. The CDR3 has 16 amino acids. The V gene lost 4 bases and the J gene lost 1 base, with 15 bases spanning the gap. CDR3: CASSHVVADSYNEQFF. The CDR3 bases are TGCGCCAGCAGCCACGTAGTAGCGGATTCCTACAATGAGCAGTTCTTC.

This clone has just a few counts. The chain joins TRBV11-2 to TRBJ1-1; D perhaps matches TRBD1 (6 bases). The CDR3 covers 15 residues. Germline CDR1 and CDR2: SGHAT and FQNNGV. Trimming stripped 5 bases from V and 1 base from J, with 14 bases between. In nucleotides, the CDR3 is TGTGCCAGCAGCCTTACCCACAGGGAGAACACTGAAGCTTTCTTT. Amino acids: CASSLTHRENTEAFF.

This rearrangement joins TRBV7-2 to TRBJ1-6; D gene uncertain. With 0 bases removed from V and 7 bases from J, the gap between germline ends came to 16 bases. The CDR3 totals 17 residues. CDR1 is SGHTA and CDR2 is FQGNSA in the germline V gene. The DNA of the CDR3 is TGTGCCAGCAGCTTAGCGAGAGGGAAGGGAGAAAATTCACCCCTCCACTTT. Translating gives CASSLARGKGENSPLHF. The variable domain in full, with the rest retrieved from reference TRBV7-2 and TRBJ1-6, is GAGVSQSPSNKVTEKGKDVELRCDPISGHTALYWYRQSLGQGLEFLIYFQGNSAPDKSGLPSDRFSAERTGGSVSTLTIQRTQQEDSAVYLCASSLARGKGENSPLHFGNGTRLTVT.

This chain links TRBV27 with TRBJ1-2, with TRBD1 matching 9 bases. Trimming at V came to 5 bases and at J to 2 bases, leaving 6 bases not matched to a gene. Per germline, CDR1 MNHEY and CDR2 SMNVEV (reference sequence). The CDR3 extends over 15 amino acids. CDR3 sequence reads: CASSLGQGGNYGYTF. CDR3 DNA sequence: TGTGCCAGCAGTCTGGGACAGGGTGGAAACTATGGCTACACCTTC.

The CDR3: CASSFDRDSNYGYTF. The CDR3 DNA follows: TGTGCCAGCAGTTTCGACAGGGACTCTAACTATGGCTACACCTTC. The rearrangement links TRBV27 to TRBJ1-2; 7 nucleotides agree with TRBD1. The V and J ends lost 3 bases and 0 bases, in that order; junction bases with no gene match: 4. Germline loops: CDR1 MNHEY, CDR2 SMNVEV (reference sequence). The CDR3 is 15 residues long.

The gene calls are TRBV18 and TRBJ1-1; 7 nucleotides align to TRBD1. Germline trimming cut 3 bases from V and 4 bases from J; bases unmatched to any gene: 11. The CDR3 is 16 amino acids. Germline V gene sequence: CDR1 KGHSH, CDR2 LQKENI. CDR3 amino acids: CASSPSNDRAVTEAFF. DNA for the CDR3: TGTGCCAGCTCACCCTCCAACGACAGGGCGGTCACTGAAGCTTTCTTT.

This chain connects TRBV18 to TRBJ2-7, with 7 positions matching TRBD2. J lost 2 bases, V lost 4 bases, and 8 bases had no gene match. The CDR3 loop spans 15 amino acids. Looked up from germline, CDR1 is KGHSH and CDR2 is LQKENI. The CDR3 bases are TGTGCCAGCTCACTGAATGGACTAGTCCCCTACGAGCAGTACTTC. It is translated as CASSLNGLVPYEQYF.